The 21 T cell receptor beta chains presented below share a single source sample, sequenced in a study of long-term antiretroviral therapy in people with HIV. Researchers report immunoSEQ v3.0 was run at survey level. TCRdb's copy holds only in-frame clones and misses some; the assay was immunoSEQ multiplex PCR. This sample has 25,000 to 30,000 clones, with around 84% found just once. The sample in question was unsorted PBMCs, obtained 0.8 years after starting antiretroviral therapy. Every receptor here comes from a woman younger than 45 with HIV.

The chain combines TRBV29-1 with TRBJ2-3; 8 bases map to TRBD1. V gave up 4 bases and J gave up 1 base; unmatched junction bases: 4. The CDR3 runs to 14 residues. Germline-derived CDR1 and CDR2 are SQVTM and ANQGSEA. The CDR3 DNA is TGCAGCGTTGTATCAGGGGGCGGCACAGATACGCAGTATTTT. This translates into CSVVSGGGTDTQYF.

The CDR3 DNA follows: TGTGCCAGCAGCGTAGATTGGACTGGGACCTACGAGCAGTACTTC. Its translation is CASSVDWTGTYEQYF. This chain joins TRBV9 and TRBJ2-7, with D possibly TRBD2 on 5 matching bases. The germline gives CDR1 SGDLS, CDR2 YYNGEE. CDR3 length: 15 residues. The V end lost 0 bases, the J end lost 2 bases, and 12 bases lay between the germline ends.

The chain couples TRBV5-4 to TRBJ1-6; 8 positions agree with TRBD1. The V gene end was trimmed by 3 bases and the J gene end by 9 bases; junction bases not matched to a gene: 8. In germline, CDR1 is SGHNT, CDR2 YYREEE (reference sequence). This CDR3 has 15 amino acids. The CDR3 DNA sequence: TGTGCCAGCAGCTCGCAGGGGGCGCTTACTTCACCCCTCCACTTT. This sequence encodes CASSSQGALTSPLHF.

This chain joins TRBV7-8 and TRBJ2-3; TRBD2 might be the D (6 bases). CDR1 and CDR2 (germline): SGHVS, FQNEAQ. This CDR3 contains 16 residues. V was clipped by 1 base and J by 2 bases, with 13 bases between them. The CDR3 reads CASSLEVGGATDTQYF. The CDR3 DNA is TGTGCCAGCAGCTTAGAGGTGGGGGGTGCCACAGATACGCAGTATTTT.

The chain couples TRBV27 to TRBJ1-1; perhaps TRBD1 as D (5 bases). The germline gives CDR1 MNHEY, CDR2 SMNVEV (reference sequence). This CDR3 contains 13 residues. V lost 6 bases to trimming and J lost 4 bases, with 12 bases between them. This chain's CDR3 is CASSSKGITEAFF. The CDR3 DNA reads TGTGCCAGCAGCTCAAAGGGGATCACTGAAGCTTTCTTT.

This chain's CDR3 is CASSILGPRVTGELFF. Here the CDR3 DNA reads TGTGCCAGCAGTATCTTGGGACCCCGAGTCACCGGGGAGCTGTTTTTT. This chain uses TRBV5-6 with TRBJ2-2; possibly TRBD1 or TRBD2 for D (5 bases each). Germline V CDR1 and CDR2: SGHDT, YYEEEE. With 5 bases removed from V and 4 bases from J, the gap between germline ends came to 18 bases. The CDR3 totals 16 residues.

V is TRBV4-1 and J is TRBJ2-2, with 10 bases fitting TRBD2. The ends lost 6 bases at V and 4 bases at J; junction bases unmatched: 5. CDR3 length: 15 amino acids. Per the germline V gene, CDR1 is MGHRA and CDR2 is YSYEKL. The CDR3 DNA reads as TGCGCCAGCAGATTAGCGGGGGGAACCACCGGGGAGCTGTTTTTT. The encoded protein is CASRLAGGTTGELFF.

This clone has only one observation. The chain carries TRBV28 and TRBJ2-7; no firm D call. The CDR3 runs to 14 residues. Germline CDR1 MDHEN, CDR2 SYDVKM. Trimming pared 8 bases from V and 3 bases from J, leaving 17 bases between. CDR3 amino acids: CASSPPGWVYEQYF. DNA of the CDR3: TGTGCCAGCTCACCTCCTGGTTGGGTCTACGAGCAGTACTTC.

The rearrangement uses TRBV7-2 and TRBJ2-1; TRBD1 matches at 9 bases. The CDR3 sequence is 15 residues long. Per germline, CDR1 SGHTA and CDR2 FQGNSA. V gave up 2 bases and J gave up 12 bases; unmatched junction bases: 11. This CDR3 is CASSLSLGQGIAQFF. The CDR3 region has the DNA TGTGCCAGCAGCTTAAGTTTGGGACAGGGTATCGCGCAGTTCTTC. The full variable domain, in which reference TRBV7-2 and TRBJ2-1 provide the parts outside the CDR3, is GAGVSQSPSNKVTEKGKDVELRCDPISGHTALYWYRQSLGQGLEFLIYFQGNSAPDKSGLPSDRFSAERTGGSVSTLTIQRTQQEDSAVYLCASSLSLGQGIAQFFGPGTRLTVL.

Here the CDR3 reads CASSSTGVANEQFF. The CDR3 region has the DNA TGTGCCAGCAGCTCGACAGGGGTAGCGAATGAGCAGTTCTTC. The chain links TRBV13 to TRBJ2-1; TRBD1 aligns across 8 bases. The CDR3 is 14 residues long. J was trimmed by 7 bases and V by 4 bases; bases with no gene match: 6. CDR1 is PRHDT and CDR2 is FYEKMQ in the germline V gene (reference sequence).

The gene calls are TRBV7-9 and TRBJ1-1, with D maybe TRBD1 (5 bases). The V and J ends lost 1 base and 1 base respectively, with 7 bases between them. Germline CDR1 is SEHNR and CDR2 is FQNEAQ (reference sequence). The CDR3 is made up of 14 amino acids. Here the CDR3 reads CASSLVGPNTEAFF. CDR3 sequence (DNA): TGTGCCAGCAGCTTAGTGGGGCCGAACACTGAAGCTTTCTTT.

J is TRBJ2-7 and V is TRBV6-1, with TRBD1 identical over 9 bases. The CDR3 contains 14 residues. Germline V CDR1 and CDR2: MNHNS, SASEGT. V shed 6 bases and J 3 bases; nucleotides not matched to a gene: 6. CDR3 in amino acids: CASSQQGALYEQYV. CDR3 in DNA: TGTGCCAGCAGCCAACAGGGGGCCCTCTACGAGCAGTACGTC.

This chain uses TRBV6-5 with TRBJ2-7; D might be TRBD1 (7 bases). Trimming cost V 2 bases and J 6 bases, with 17 bases left between them. The CDR3 has 15 amino acids. Germline values: CDR1 MNHEY, CDR2 SVGAGI. The CDR3 DNA sequence: TGTGCCAGCAGTTACAGTCGGACAGGAGGGTCCGAGCAGTACTTC. Translation gives CASSYSRTGGSEQYF.

The V and J genes are TRBV10-3 and TRBJ1-6; 10 bases match TRBD1. CDR1 ENHRY and CDR2 SYGVKD come from the germline V gene. The CDR3 has 14 amino acids. After removal of 5 bases from V and 8 bases from J, the junction contained 3 bases not matched to a gene. This chain's CDR3 is CAISRTGGDSPLHF. For the CDR3, the DNA is TGTGCCATCAGTCGGACAGGGGGGGATTCACCCCTCCACTTT.

The J gene is TRBJ1-2, the V gene TRBV4-1; D unclear. The V end was cut by 1 base, the J end by 7 bases, with 4 bases between. Germline V gives CDR1 MGHRA, CDR2 YSYEKL. The CDR3 length is 11 residues. The CDR3, as DNA: TGCGCCAGCAGCCAAGTTGGTGGCTACACCTTC. Its protein is CASSQVGGYTF.

The CDR3 DNA sequence: TGCAGCGCAACCACACGGGAGGGAACTGAAGCTTTCTTT. Translating it yields CSATTREGTEAFF. The chain is built from TRBV29-1 and TRBJ1-1; D not certain. This CDR3 has 13 amino acids. Germline V gene data show CDR1 as SQVTM and CDR2 as ANQGSEA. Trimming pared 7 bases from V and 5 bases from J, leaving 17 bases between.

The chain uses TRBV29-1 and TRBJ1-1; TRBD1 aligns across 8 bases. The ends lost 4 bases at V and 5 bases at J; junction bases unmatched: 9. This CDR3 region has 14 residues. Germline V gene data show CDR1 as SQVTM and CDR2 as ANQGSEA. CDR3 nucleotides: TGCAGCGTTGTGGGGACAGGCGGTCGGACTGAAGCTTTCTTT. As protein: CSVVGTGGRTEAFF.

The V gene is TRBV9, the J gene TRBJ1-4; D is ambiguous. CDR1 is SGDLS and CDR2 is YYNGEE in the germline V gene. The CDR3 totals 15 residues. Deletions cut 5 bases from V and 5 bases from J, with 16 bases between. Here the CDR3 DNA reads TGTGCCAGCAGTATCAACATCGGGGAAAATGAAAAACTGTTTTTT. This codes for CASSINIGENEKLFF.

V and J are TRBV7-2 and TRBJ1-2; D may be TRBD1 (5 bases). This CDR3 is built from 13 residues. V was trimmed by 5 bases and J by 2 bases, leaving 9 bases between them. Germline lookup yields CDR1 SGHTA and CDR2 FQGNSA. The CDR3 DNA sequence: TGTGCCAGCAGCCTGACAGTGAACTATGGCTACACCTTC. It codes for CASSLTVNYGYTF.

The V and J genes are TRBV2 and TRBJ1-6; TRBD1 agrees at 7 bases. CDR3 length equals 15 residues. Trimming at V came to 6 bases and at J to 6 bases, leaving 8 bases not matched to a gene. Germline CDR1 SNHLY, CDR2 FYNNEI. The CDR3 region is CASRGETGSNSPLHF. The CDR3 nucleotides are TGTGCCAGCAGGGGAGAGACAGGGAGTAATTCACCCCTCCACTTT.

This sequence joins TRBV29-1 and TRBJ1-1; perhaps TRBD1 as D (5 bases). V lost 3 bases to trimming and J lost 1 base, with 9 bases between them. CDR3 size: 13 residues. Germline CDR1 SQVTM, CDR2 ANQGSEA. The CDR3 protein is CSVDKQGNTEAFF. The CDR3 bases are TGCAGCGTTGATAAGCAGGGGAACACTGAAGCTTTCTTT.